The 21 T cell receptor beta chains in this list originate from one sample, sequenced in a study of a mutant IDH1 vaccine in newly diagnosed glioma. The time point was: baseline, week 1 (first vaccination visit). Treatment specified: pre-vaccination baseline after standard-of-care therapy. Profiling relied on immunoSEQ multiplex PCR, and the TCRdb table lists in-frame clones only, not all of them. Of tens of thousands of clones listed, roughly 85% were seen once; the top ten hold 7% to 9%. The sample was PBMCs, taken from a glioma patient treated with radiotherapy, temozolomide or both. The source is a woman aged 50 to 65 with glioma.

The V and J genes are TRBV5-4 and TRBJ2-5; TRBD2 matches at 9 bases. Germline V gene data show CDR1 as SGHNT and CDR2 as YYREEE (reference sequence). The CDR3 has 18 residues. Trimming cost V 4 bases and J 5 bases; bases outside gene matches: 18. The CDR3 loop is CASSPSTRAGGRRETQYF. The CDR3 DNA follows: TGTGCCAGCAGCCCATCGACGAGAGCGGGGGGCCGGAGGGAGACCCAGTACTTC. Drawing the rest from reference TRBV5-4 and TRBJ2-5, the complete variable domain is ETGVTQSPTHLIKTRGQQVTLRCSSQSGHNTVSWYQQALGQGPQFIFQYYREEENGRGNFPPRFSGLQFPNYSSELNVNALELDDSALYLCASSPSTRAGGRRETQYFGPGTRLLVL.

V usage is TRBV30 and J usage is TRBJ2-4; either TRBD1 or TRBD2 may supply D (5 bases each). V was trimmed by 4 bases and J by 3 bases, leaving 16 bases between them. The CDR3 has 15 amino acids. Germline V gene lookup returns CDR1 GTSNPN and CDR2 SVGIG (reference sequence). In DNA, the CDR3 is TGTGCCTGGAAGAACAGAGGGGTCGGCAAAAACATTCAGTACTTC. Translation: CAWKNRGVGKNIQYF. Full variable domain (outside the CDR3, taken from reference TRBV30 and TRBJ2-4): SQTIHQWPATLVQPVGSPLSLECTVEGTSNPNLYWYRQAAGRGLQLLFYSVGIGQISSEVPQNLSASRPQDRQFILSSKKLLLSDSGFYLCAWKNRGVGKNIQYFGAGTRLSVL.

This clone has more than one count but fewer than ten. The chain uses TRBV19 and TRBJ1-1; D unclear. The CDR3 is 11 amino acids. V lost 5 bases to trimming and J lost 8 bases, with 9 bases between them. Germline values: CDR1 LNHDA, CDR2 SQIVND (reference sequence). The CDR3 sequence: CASSAKIEAFF. In nucleotides, the CDR3 is TGTGCCAGTAGTGCCAAGATAGAAGCTTTCTTT.

The J gene is TRBJ1-5, the V gene TRBV2, with D perhaps matching TRBD1 (5 bases). CDR3 length: 16 amino acids. The germline V and J ends were trimmed by 8 bases and 2 bases, with 19 bases remaining between them. The germline gives CDR1 SNHLY, CDR2 FYNNEI. CDR3 DNA sequence: TGTGCCAGCTCATCCTTGGGGGGGATTGGCAATCAGCCCCAGCATTTT. Encoded protein: CASSSLGGIGNQPQHF.

V usage is TRBV6-1 and J usage is TRBJ1-5; D is possibly TRBD1 (6 bases). In germline, CDR1 is MNHNS, CDR2 SASEGT. CDR3 length equals 14 residues. V was trimmed by 6 bases and J by 4 bases, leaving 13 bases between them. The CDR3, as DNA: TGTGCCAGCAGCGTATTTACAGGGAATCAGCCCCAGCATTTT. It specifies CASSVFTGNQPQHF.

This clone appeared once. This chain joins TRBV7-9 and TRBJ1-4; D call uncertain. The CDR3 extends over 17 amino acids. The V end was cut by 2 bases, the J end by 0 bases, with 13 bases between. The V gene's germline CDR1 is SEHNR and CDR2 FQNEAQ (reference sequence). The chain's CDR3 is CASSLRTTKATNEKLFF. CDR3 coding DNA: TGTGCCAGCAGCTTAAGGACTACGAAGGCAACTAATGAAAAACTGTTTTTT.

The J gene is TRBJ1-2, the V gene TRBV5-1, with a possible D match to TRBD1 (5 bases). This CDR3 comprises 15 residues. V was clipped by 0 bases and J by 2 bases, with 11 bases between them. The germline CDR1 and CDR2 sequences are SGHRS and YFSETQ. CDR3 in amino acids: CASSLGGGKNYGYTF. The CDR3 nucleotides read TGCGCCAGCAGCTTGGGTGGGGGTAAGAACTATGGCTACACCTTC.

This chain connects TRBV7-9 to TRBJ2-7, with D possibly TRBD2 on 5 matching bases. The V end was cut by 5 bases, the J end by 7 bases, with 15 bases between. CDR1 and CDR2 from the germline V gene are SEHNR and FQNEAQ (reference sequence). The CDR3 sequence is 13 residues long. CDR3 loop: CASSPTSPGEQYF. The CDR3, as DNA: TGTGCCAGCAGCCCGACCTCTCCGGGGGAGCAGTACTTC.

The chain joins TRBV7-8 to TRBJ2-7, with D perhaps TRBD2 (5 bases). The germline V gene has CDR1 SGHVS and CDR2 FQNEAQ. Trimming cost V 5 bases and J 2 bases, with 16 bases left between them. This CDR3 is 15 amino acids long. The CDR3 DNA sequence: TGTGCCAGCAGCCCTGGACTCCCCGGGCCCTACGAGCAGTACTTC. Protein product: CASSPGLPGPYEQYF.

In its sample, this clone was seen many times. V gene TRBV19 combines with J gene TRBJ1-1, with TRBD1 identical over 8 bases. This CDR3 has 13 residues. With 5 bases clipped from V and 4 bases from J, the junction kept 3 bases outside the gene matches. Germline CDR1 and CDR2: LNHDA and SQIVND (reference sequence). CDR3 DNA: TGTGCCAGTAGTGATACAGGGGGCACTGAAGCTTTCTTT. This translates into CASSDTGGTEAFF.

V gene TRBV4-3 combines with J gene TRBJ2-7, with TRBD2 matching over 8 bases. CDR3 length: 14 amino acids. The trim removed 2 bases at V and 4 bases at J, leaving 4 bases unmatched. Germline assignment: CDR1 LGHNA and CDR2 YSLEER. The CDR3 DNA reads TGCGCCAGCAGCCAATACGGGGGGGCGTACGAGCAGTACTTC. It translates to CASSQYGGAYEQYF.

The rearrangement uses TRBV10-2 and TRBJ1-3; possibly TRBD1 for D (5 bases). CDR1 and CDR2 from the germline V gene are WSHSY and SAAADI. CDR3 length: 13 amino acids. Trimming stripped 5 bases from V and 2 bases from J, with 7 bases between. This CDR3 reads CASSPGTGNTIYF. The CDR3 bases are TGCGCCAGCAGTCCAGGGACTGGAAACACCATATATTTT.

V gene TRBV6-6 combines with J gene TRBJ1-2, with TRBD1 as a possible D gene (5 bases). This CDR3 spans 15 amino acids. Germline CDR1 reads MNHNY; CDR2 reads SVGAGI (reference sequence). The V end lost 0 bases, the J end lost 0 bases, and 8 bases lay between the germline ends. Here the CDR3 reads CASSYSSTANYGYTF. CDR3 bases: TGTGCCAGCAGTTACTCCTCGACAGCTAACTATGGCTACACCTTC.

The chain links TRBV25-1 to TRBJ2-3; TRBD2 matches 13 bases. The V gene end was trimmed by 4 bases and the J gene end by 5 bases; junction bases not matched to a gene: 9. This CDR3 spans 17 amino acids. Germline CDR1 reads MGHDK; CDR2 reads SYGVNS. CDR3 nucleotides: TGTGCCAGCAGTGTCACCGGACTAGCGGGGGTTCGAGATACGCAGTATTTT. Amino acid sequence: CASSVTGLAGVRDTQYF.

This rearrangement joins TRBV5-6 to TRBJ1-3; D remains ambiguous. Germline V gene sequence: CDR1 SGHDT, CDR2 YYEEEE. The CDR3 is 16 residues long. V gave up 0 bases and J gave up 1 base, with 11 bases separating them. CDR3 coding DNA: TGTGCCAGCAGCTTGGGGGTCCTTAGATCTGGAAACACCATATATTTT. Translated: CASSLGVLRSGNTIYF.

The rearrangement links TRBV19 to TRBJ1-6; 7 bases align to TRBD1. The CDR3 length is 14 residues. The germline gives CDR1 LNHDA, CDR2 SQIVND (reference sequence). Trimming took 5 bases from V and 7 from J; bases not matched to a gene: 5. Here the CDR3 reads CASSLGQPNSPLHF. CDR3 sequence (DNA): TGTGCCAGTAGTTTGGGACAGCCGAATTCACCCCTCCACTTT.

The chain combines TRBV9 with TRBJ2-5, with D perhaps matching TRBD1 (6 bases). V was clipped by 0 bases and J by 3 bases, with 9 bases between them. The CDR3 consists of 14 residues. Germline values: CDR1 SGDLS, CDR2 YYNGEE. For the CDR3, the DNA is TGTGCCAGCAGCGTAGAGGGGGTGGAAGAGACCCAGTACTTC. Its translation: CASSVEGVEETQYF.

This chain uses TRBV5-4 with TRBJ2-3; the D gene is possibly TRBD2 (6 bases). The V and J ends lost 0 bases and 9 bases respectively, with 11 bases between them. CDR3 size: 13 residues. From germline, CDR1 is SGHNT and CDR2 YYREEE (reference sequence). The CDR3: CASSLAGGVTQYF. The CDR3 DNA is TGTGCCAGCAGCTTGGCGGGCGGGGTGACGCAGTATTTT.

The chain joins TRBV19 to TRBJ2-7; D is possibly TRBD1 or TRBD2 (5 bases each). The germline CDR1 and CDR2 sequences are LNHDA and SQIVND (reference sequence). The CDR3 runs 14 residues. V was clipped by 8 bases and J by 2 bases, with 16 bases between them. Written as DNA, the CDR3 is TGTGCCAGTCGCCCCTACGGGGCCGCCTACGAGCAGTACTTC. It encodes CASRPYGAAYEQYF.

The chain combines TRBV6-6 with TRBJ1-5; no clear D. The CDR3 extends over 13 amino acids. Per the germline V gene, CDR1 is MNHNY and CDR2 is SVGAGI (reference sequence). V was trimmed by 6 bases and J by 0 bases, leaving 6 bases between them. CDR3 DNA sequence: TGTGCCAGCAGCCCCTATAGCAATCAGCCCCAGCATTTT. Its translation is CASSPYSNQPQHF.

This clone was detected once. The rearrangement links TRBV4-1 to TRBJ1-5; 7 positions agree with TRBD1. The ends lost 4 bases at V and 7 bases at J; junction bases unmatched: 16. This CDR3 contains 17 residues. The germline V gene encodes CDR1 MGHRA and CDR2 YSYEKL. CDR3: CASSPIRSQGGKQPQHF. The CDR3 nucleotides are TGCGCCAGCAGCCCTATCAGGTCGCAGGGGGGTAAGCAGCCCCAGCATTTT.